This TCR beta chain was sequenced during a study of brain T cells in children with intractable seizures. Regarding the study as a whole: Only CDR3 sequence similarity suggested viral specificity, without known HCMV serostatus. Pre-surgery blood may have been undersampled, hiding some clones.

This CDR3 has 15 amino acids. Germline V CDR1 and CDR2: MNHEY, SVGAGI. The V gene lost 0 bases and the J gene lost 0 bases, with 8 bases spanning the gap. Surgery cases with the highest brain T cell transcript signatures were chosen for sequencing. At least one anti-epileptic drug was given before surgery. Produced via immunoSEQ multiplex PCR; TCRdb's table is partial and in-frame only. Here the sample spans approximately 40,000 clones, over 75% being singletons. A note on this clone: Its antigen remains unknown.

This sequence originates from a girl aged 2 to 9 with tuberous sclerosis and intractable seizures. Specimen: peripheral blood, collected at surgery. The V call is TRBV6-5, the J call TRBJ1-1; a possible D gene is TRBD1 (6 bases). CDR3 sequence: CASSYSRGMNTEAFF. DNA of the CDR3: TGTGCCAGCAGTTACTCCAGGGGAATGAACACTGAAGCTTTCTTT.